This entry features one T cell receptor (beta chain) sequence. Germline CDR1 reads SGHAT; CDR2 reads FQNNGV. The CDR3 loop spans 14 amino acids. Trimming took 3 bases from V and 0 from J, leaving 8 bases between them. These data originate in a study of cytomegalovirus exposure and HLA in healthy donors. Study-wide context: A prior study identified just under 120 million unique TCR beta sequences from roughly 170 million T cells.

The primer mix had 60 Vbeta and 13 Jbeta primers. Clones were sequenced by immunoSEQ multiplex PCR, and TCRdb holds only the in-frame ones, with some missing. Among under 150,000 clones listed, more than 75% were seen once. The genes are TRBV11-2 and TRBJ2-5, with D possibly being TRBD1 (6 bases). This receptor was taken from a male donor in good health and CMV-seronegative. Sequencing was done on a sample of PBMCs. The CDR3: CASSFRTDQETQYF. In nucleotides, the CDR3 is TGTGCCAGCAGCTTCCGGACAGACCAAGAGACCCAGTACTTC.